A single sample is the source of the 12 T cell receptor beta chains below, sequenced in a study of blood T cell repertoires in COVID-19. The method was immunoSEQ multiplex PCR; TCRdb's version includes in-frame clones alone and lacks a portion of them. The sample contains 150,000 to 200,000 clones, 80% to 90% of which appear only once. Sequenced: peripheral blood. These receptors were collected from a man between 65 and 85 years old with active or convalescent COVID-19.

This rearrangement joins TRBV27 to TRBJ1-6; 7 positions agree with TRBD1. Germline trimming cut 2 bases from V and 4 bases from J; bases unmatched to any gene: 11. Germline values: CDR1 MNHEY, CDR2 SMNVEV (reference sequence). This CDR3 contains 18 residues. The chain's CDR3 is CASSLKASEQGYNSPLHF. CDR3 bases: TGTGCCAGCAGTTTAAAGGCCTCGGAACAGGGGTATAATTCACCCCTCCACTTT.

This clone occurred once. The chain joins TRBV11-3 to TRBJ2-7; 8 bases agree with TRBD2. This CDR3 has 14 residues. Germline assignment: CDR1 SGHNT and CDR2 YENEEA. Losses at the gene ends were 5 bases for V and 4 bases for J; bases not matched to a gene: 7. CDR3 sequence reads: CASSLAGTGYEQYF. The CDR3 nucleotides read TGTGCCAGCAGCCTAGCGGGTACTGGATACGAGCAGTACTTC.

The chain couples TRBV18 to TRBJ1-5; a weak D match, TRBD1 (5 bases). V was pared by 3 bases and J by 5 bases, with 8 bases between. This CDR3 has 13 amino acids. CDR1 and CDR2 (germline): KGHSH, LQKENI. This CDR3 reads CASSPTADQPQHF. The CDR3 DNA sequence: TGTGCCAGCTCACCGACAGCTGATCAGCCCCAGCATTTT.

This chain uses TRBV7-2 with TRBJ2-2; 10 bases match TRBD2. The CDR3 length is 15 residues. Trimming removed 5 bases from V and 4 bases from J; junction bases left unmatched: 4. In germline, CDR1 is SGHTA, CDR2 FQGNSA. This chain's CDR3 is CASSQGLASTGELFF. CDR3 DNA sequence: TGTGCCAGCAGCCAGGGACTAGCGAGCACCGGGGAGCTGTTTTTT.

The chain carries TRBV7-2 and TRBJ1-1; D possibly corresponds to TRBD1 (5 bases). V lost 6 bases and J 5 bases, leaving 19 bases between the germline ends. CDR3 length: 15 amino acids. Germline V CDR1 and CDR2: SGHTA, FQGNSA. CDR3 nucleotides: TGTGCCAGCAGGGGCCAGTCGGGGGGATGGACTGAAGCTTTCTTT. This translates into CASRGQSGGWTEAFF.

The genes are TRBV9 and TRBJ2-1; TRBD2 aligns across 9 bases. V dropped 4 bases and J dropped 4; count of bases not matched to a gene: 18. The CDR3 contains 19 residues. Germline CDR1 is SGDLS and CDR2 is YYNGEE. The CDR3: CASSPGWSGGSVIYNEQFF. DNA for the CDR3: TGTGCCAGCAGCCCCGGGTGGAGCGGGGGGTCCGTGATATACAATGAGCAGTTCTTC.

This clone was recorded once. The chain is built from TRBV15 and TRBJ2-7; TRBD1 agrees at 8 bases. This CDR3 region has 15 residues. The ends lost 0 bases at V and 6 bases at J; junction bases unmatched: 7. The germline V gene has CDR1 LNHNV and CDR2 YYDKDF (reference sequence). The CDR3 region is CATSRDTRGRAEQYF. For the CDR3, the DNA is TGTGCCACCAGCAGAGATACCAGGGGGCGGGCCGAGCAGTACTTC.

The rearrangement uses TRBV11-2 and TRBJ1-6, with TRBD1 matching 7 bases. There are 16 residues in the CDR3. The germline V gene encodes CDR1 SGHAT and CDR2 FQNNGV. Trimming removed 5 bases from V and 7 bases from J; junction bases left unmatched: 11. The CDR3 loop is CASSPRRQGVNSPLHF. CDR3 coding DNA: TGTGCCAGCAGCCCCAGAAGACAGGGAGTCAATTCACCCCTCCACTTT.

The CDR3 is CASSLSGQHSPQHF. In nucleotides, the CDR3 is TGTGCCAGCAGCTTATCGGGACAGCATAGTCCCCAGCATTTT. The chain has TRBV7-2 and TRBJ1-5, with 7 bases that match TRBD1. The V gene's germline CDR1 is SGHTA and CDR2 FQGNSA. With V trimmed by 2 bases and J by 10 bases, 8 bases remained unmatched. The CDR3 runs 14 residues.

This rearrangement joins TRBV6-5 to TRBJ2-2; 10 nucleotides agree with TRBD2. Germline CDR1 and CDR2: MNHEY and SVGAGI. V dropped 4 bases and J dropped 4; count of bases not matched to a gene: 0. The CDR3 covers 14 residues. CDR3 sequence reads: CASSLAGGTGELFF. CDR3 bases: TGTGCCAGCAGTTTAGCGGGGGGCACCGGGGAGCTGTTTTTT.

The chain employs TRBV28 and TRBJ2-5; 9 bases are a match to TRBD1. In germline, CDR1 is MDHEN, CDR2 SYDVKM. The V and J ends lost 6 bases and 5 bases, in that order; junction bases with no gene match: 7. The CDR3 loop spans 14 amino acids. The CDR3 region is CASRLQGAGETQYF. In nucleotides, the CDR3 is TGTGCCAGCAGGCTACAGGGGGCTGGGGAGACCCAGTACTTC.

This clone was seen once. The chain joins TRBV9 to TRBJ1-1, with TRBD1 matching over 7 bases. V lost 4 bases, J lost 1 base, and 10 bases stayed unmatched. The CDR3 is made up of 16 amino acids. Germline V gene sequence: CDR1 SGDLS, CDR2 YYNGEE. CDR3 amino acids: CASSPSTRTGNTEAFF. CDR3 in DNA: TGTGCCAGCAGCCCTTCTACGAGGACAGGGAACACTGAAGCTTTCTTT. The entire variable domain, with the rest obtained from reference TRBV9 and TRBJ1-1, is as follows: DSGVTQTPKHLITATGQRVTLRCSPRSGDLSVYWYQQSLDQGLQFLIQYYNGEERAKGNILERFSAQQFPDLHSELNLSSLELGDSALYFCASSPSTRTGNTEAFFGQGTRLTVV.